This T cell receptor (beta chain) derives from a study of molecular identifiers for immune sequencing clone quantification. As for the study in general: In replicates, the authors split RNA from approximately 22,000 or 94,000 naive CD8 cells five ways and sequenced four. Overall study findings and caveats: Clone sizes that are highly expanded could be underestimated when identical TCR molecules share a barcode.

CDR3 length: 16 amino acids. The V and J ends lost 4 bases and 8 bases, in that order; junction bases with no gene match: 14. Germline CDR1 reads LGHNA; CDR2 reads YSLEER. Bulk libraries came from a prior protocol with listed TCR primers. Each CDR3 protein is one row after TCRdb ran MiXCR on the PCR reads. This table has a few hundred thousand distinct CDR3 sequences, about 22% appearing once. The sorting of naive CD8 T cells used the CD8+CD4-CCR7+CD45RA+ phenotype. As to this clonotype: Its antigen is unidentified.

The specimen was naive CD8+ T cells from blood, with Jurkat cell RNA spiked in. As for subset: FACS-sorted CD8+CD4-CCR7+CD45RA+ naive T cells. The TCR was taken from a human donor in good health. Some libraries in this study had Jurkat cell RNA spiked in. The rearrangement links TRBV4-3 to TRBJ2-1, with 7 bases identical to TRBD1. CDR3 region: CASSPIGQEAYYEQFF. The CDR3 bases are TGCGCCAGCAGCCCCATAGGACAGGAGGCGTACTATGAGCAGTTCTTC.